This T cell receptor (beta chain) was captured by sequencing in a study of tumor and adjacent non-tumor tissue in lung cancer. RNA was extracted from bulk tissue without any cell sorting. TCRbeta libraries were built with three rounds of nested PCR, modified from ARM-PCR. Each CDR3 protein is one row after TCRdb ran MiXCR on the multiplex PCR reads. The table has over 110,000 distinct CDR3 sequences, about 71% seen once; the top ten hold roughly 20%. As regards this clonotype: Being one base from a much bigger clone, this may be a read error. In this CDR3 the conserved last residue, phenylalanine or tryptophan, is missing, so a read error is likely.

This receptor was obtained from a man aged 55 to 69 with small cell lung cancer. The material sequenced was lung tumor tissue.

CDR3 coding DNA: TGTACCAGCAGCCATGAGAATCAGCCCCAGCATTCT. Its protein is CTSSHENQPQHS. This chain joins TRBV11-2 and TRBJ1-5; D gene uncertain. The germline gives CDR1 SGHAT, CDR2 FQNNGV. The CDR3 covers 12 residues.